Presented here are 17 T cell receptor beta chains from one specimen sequenced in a study of blood T cell repertoires in COVID-19. Sequencing was performed with immunoSEQ multiplex PCR; in TCRdb, only in-frame clones are kept and a portion is missing. Of some 250,000 clones in the sample, about 90% were seen once. The sequencing sample was made of peripheral blood. The receptors come from a young woman with COVID-19, enrolled during active disease.

This sequence joins TRBV14 and TRBJ1-1; D may be TRBD1 (6 bases). From germline, CDR1 is SGHDN and CDR2 FVKESK. The CDR3 runs to 15 residues. Trimming removed 4 bases at V and 4 bases at J, with 16 bases between. In DNA, the CDR3 is TGTGCCAGCAGCCTACTCACAGGGTCGAGCACTGAAGCTTTCTTT. Its protein is CASSLLTGSSTEAFF.

This clone showed up just once. The chain couples TRBV4-2 to TRBJ1-1, with D possibly matching TRBD1 (5 bases). Trimming took 2 bases from V and 6 from J, leaving 13 bases between them. The CDR3 is 14 residues long. Germline CDR1 is LGHNA and CDR2 is YNFKEQ. The CDR3 DNA is TGTGCCAGCAGCCAACTTGACCTAGGGGCTGAAGCTTTCTTT. This codes for CASSQLDLGAEAFF.

The chain recombines TRBV5-1 with TRBJ1-3; D remains ambiguous. The CDR3 is 15 amino acids. The V end lost 5 bases, the J end lost 0 bases, and 12 bases lay between the germline ends. Germline CDR1 SGHRS, CDR2 YFSETQ. The CDR3 DNA reads as TGCGCCAGCAGATCTGCAGGAGGCTCTGGAAACACCATATATTTT. It specifies CASRSAGGSGNTIYF.

This chain connects TRBV29-1 to TRBJ1-4; D is possibly TRBD1 (5 bases). The CDR3 length is 13 residues. Trimming took off 6 bases at V and 7 bases at J, with 15 bases between the two ends. The germline CDR1 and CDR2 sequences are SQVTM and ANQGSEA. The CDR3: CSVMGGEGEKLFF. The CDR3 DNA follows: TGCAGCGTCATGGGGGGGGAAGGTGAAAAACTGTTTTTT.

The chain uses TRBV29-1 and TRBJ2-7; tentative D call: TRBD2 (6 bases). V lost 1 base to trimming and J lost 5 bases, with 15 bases between them. CDR1 is SQVTM, CDR2 ANQGSEA, per germline. The CDR3 is 14 residues long. The CDR3 reads CSVEGGRGGDEQYF. As DNA, the CDR3 is TGCAGCGTTGAAGGGGGTAGGGGAGGAGACGAGCAGTACTTC.

As DNA, the CDR3 is TGTGCCAGCAAACTCAGGGGGTTCTACAATGAGCAGTTCTTC. It codes for CASKLRGFYNEQFF. The chain couples TRBV5-6 to TRBJ2-1; 7 nucleotides line up with TRBD1. This CDR3 has 14 amino acids. V was pared by 6 bases and J by 3 bases, with 6 bases of the junction left unmatched. The germline V gene encodes CDR1 SGHDT and CDR2 YYEEEE.

In its sample, this clone was seen once. The rearrangement joins TRBV13 to TRBJ1-5, with D possibly being TRBD1 (5 bases). The germline CDR1 and CDR2 sequences are PRHDT and FYEKMQ (reference sequence). V lost 5 bases, J lost 5 bases, and 19 bases lay in between. The CDR3 length is 16 residues. This CDR3 is CASSTTTNSGHQPQHF. CDR3 nucleotide sequence: TGTGCCAGCAGCACTACAACGAATTCAGGGCATCAGCCCCAGCATTTT.

V gene TRBV6-5 combines with J gene TRBJ1-2; 8 nucleotides line up with TRBD1. Germline loops: CDR1 MNHEY, CDR2 SVGAGI. Unmatched junction bases numbered 10, after V lost 6 bases and J lost 4 bases. This CDR3 region has 15 residues. The CDR3 coding sequence is TGTGCCAGCAGGGCTAGACAGGGGTGGTCCTATGGCTACACCTTC. Translating gives CASRARQGWSYGYTF.

The J gene is TRBJ2-3, the V gene TRBV11-3; 8 bases align to TRBD1. J was trimmed by 4 bases and V by 3 bases; bases with no gene match: 3. CDR1 and CDR2 from the germline V gene are SGHNT and YENEEA. The CDR3 runs to 14 residues. The CDR3 region is CASSLDRAADTQYF. In nucleotides, the CDR3 is TGTGCCAGCAGCTTGGACAGGGCCGCAGATACGCAGTATTTT.

The chain uses TRBV7-8 and TRBJ1-2, with TRBD1 matching over 7 bases. CDR1 and CDR2 from the germline V gene are SGHVS and FQNEAQ. Losses at the gene ends were 1 base for V and 4 bases for J; bases not matched to a gene: 0. This CDR3 has 13 amino acids. This CDR3 is CASSLGQGYGYTF. The DNA for the CDR3 is TGTGCCAGCAGCTTAGGACAGGGCTATGGCTACACCTTC.

Only a few counts were recorded for this clone. In DNA form, the CDR3 reads TGTGCCAGTAGCCTCCGCGGGGGGGCCGGGGAGACCCAGTACTTC. Protein: CASSLRGGAGETQYF. The chain links TRBV19 to TRBJ2-5; 9 bases are a match to TRBD2. The CDR3 length is 15 residues. With 6 bases clipped from V and 5 bases from J, the junction kept 10 bases outside the gene matches. In germline, CDR1 is LNHDA, CDR2 SQIVND (reference sequence).

The gene calls are TRBV7-2 and TRBJ2-3, with 9 positions matching TRBD2. The CDR3 is 17 amino acids. After removal of 5 bases from V and 5 bases from J, the junction contained 14 bases not matched to a gene. The germline V gene encodes CDR1 SGHTA and CDR2 FQGNSA. CDR3 nucleotide sequence: TGTGCCAGCAGCCGCTATGGGCTAGCGGGGTTGTTAGATACGCAGTATTTT. This sequence encodes CASSRYGLAGLLDTQYF.

V is TRBV6-4 and J is TRBJ2-7; 8 nucleotides agree with TRBD1. This CDR3 has 15 amino acids. With V trimmed by 1 base and J by 4 bases, 6 bases remained unmatched. Germline assignment: CDR1 MRHNA and CDR2 SNTAGT. CDR3 amino acids: CASSDWPGGVYEQYF. DNA of the CDR3: TGTGCCAGCAGTGACTGGCCAGGGGGCGTATACGAGCAGTACTTC.

This chain joins TRBV5-1 and TRBJ2-7, with D maybe TRBD2 (5 bases). The CDR3 is made up of 16 amino acids. V was cut by 0 bases and J by 0 bases, with 13 bases left in between. CDR1 and CDR2 (germline): SGHRS, YFSETQ. The CDR3 protein is CASSLAADYGSYEQYF. The CDR3 DNA is TGCGCCAGCAGCTTGGCCGCAGACTATGGCTCCTACGAGCAGTACTTC.

V usage is TRBV24-1 and J usage is TRBJ1-2; D is unresolved. CDR3 length equals 17 residues. Germline CDR1 KGHDR, CDR2 SFDVKD. V was cut by 9 bases and J by 0 bases, with 22 bases left in between. The CDR3 is CATEEDTLPTSNYGYTF. The CDR3 region has the DNA TGTGCCACCGAAGAAGACACTCTACCTACATCTAACTATGGCTACACCTTC.

The CDR3 nucleotides read TGCGCCAGCAGCTCGGAACCCAGGGTTACTAATGAAAAACTGTTTTTT. Its protein product is CASSSEPRVTNEKLFF. The genes are TRBV5-1 and TRBJ1-4, with a tentative D call TRBD1 (5 bases). Per the germline V gene, CDR1 is SGHRS and CDR2 is YFSETQ. The V end was cut by 3 bases, the J end by 2 bases, with 14 bases between. The CDR3 runs to 16 residues.

This chain joins TRBV29-1 and TRBJ2-3; TRBD2 matches 10 bases. The CDR3 is made up of 13 amino acids. CDR1 is SQVTM, CDR2 ANQGSEA, per germline. The J segment lost 5 bases and the V segment lost 5 bases, leaving 4 bases of the junction unmatched. The CDR3 region is CSVRSGGGDTQYF. The CDR3 coding sequence is TGCAGCGTTAGGAGCGGGGGGGGAGATACGCAGTATTTT.